Shown below are 21 T cell receptor beta chains from a single sample sequenced in a study of graft-versus-host responses after intestinal transplantation. This table comes from immunoSEQ multiplex PCR, and its TCRdb copy is limited to in-frame clones, with some not included. The sample records about 19,000 clones, approximately 80% being singletons. The sequencing here drew on PBMCs, taken 14 days after transplant. The receptors shown here come from a human patient who received an intestinal transplant, so some T cells may come from the graft donor.

This clone was counted a few times. This sequence joins TRBV5-1 and TRBJ2-5; TRBD2 agrees at 7 bases. V lost 1 base and J lost 2; bases outside the gene matches: 17. The CDR3 has 19 residues. Germline CDR1 is SGHRS and CDR2 is YFSETQ. The CDR3 DNA reads TGCGCCAGCAGCTTGTACCCAGCAACAGTTACAGCGGGGCAAGAGACCCAGTACTTC. It codes for CASSLYPATVTAGQETQYF.

V is TRBV7-3 and J is TRBJ2-5; 9 bases map to TRBD2. Germline values: CDR1 SGHTA, CDR2 FQGTGA. CDR3 length: 13 amino acids. V was pared by 5 bases and J by 7 bases, with 5 bases of the junction left unmatched. In nucleotides, the CDR3 is TGTGCCAGCAGCCCGGGACTAGCAGGGACCCAGTACTTC. Protein product: CASSPGLAGTQYF.

This chain joins TRBV18 and TRBJ1-4; 12 bases map to TRBD1. The CDR3 loop spans 16 amino acids. Trimming removed 0 bases from V and 6 bases from J; junction bases left unmatched: 2. Per the germline V gene, CDR1 is KGHSH and CDR2 is LQKENI. The CDR3, as DNA: TGTGCCAGCTCACCACCGGGACAGGGGGCGGATGAAAAACTGTTTTTT. This codes for CASSPPGQGADEKLFF.

The chain has TRBV30 and TRBJ2-7; 11 nucleotides match TRBD2. Germline V gene data show CDR1 as GTSNPN and CDR2 as SVGIG (reference sequence). The CDR3 is 16 residues long. J lost 0 bases, V lost 5 bases, and 9 bases had no gene match. CDR3 bases: TGTGCCTGGGTGCCGCGACTAGCGGGGCCCTCCTACGAGCAGTACTTC. Protein sequence: CAWVPRLAGPSYEQYF.

The chain couples TRBV9 to TRBJ2-6; 9 bases are shared with TRBD2. The V and J ends lost 0 bases and 0 bases, in that order; junction bases with no gene match: 10. The CDR3 loop spans 20 amino acids. Looked up from germline, CDR1 is SGDLS and CDR2 is YYNGEE. In DNA, the CDR3 is TGTGCCAGCAGCGTAGGAGCGGGAGGCAGGGCGGCCTCTGGGGCCAACGTCCTGACTTTC. It encodes CASSVGAGGRAASGANVLTF.

The rearrangement uses TRBV28 and TRBJ2-7; 10 nucleotides match TRBD1. Trimming took 5 bases from V and 5 from J; bases not matched to a gene: 6. Per germline, CDR1 MDHEN and CDR2 SYDVKM. The CDR3 loop spans 14 amino acids. This chain's CDR3 is CASSTRDRGDEQYF. The DNA for the CDR3 is TGTGCCAGCAGTACCCGGGACAGGGGAGACGAGCAGTACTTC.

This clone showed up just a few times. CDR3 residues: CAISESPAFYEQYF. CDR3 nucleotides: TGTGCCATCAGTGAGTCCCCAGCGTTCTACGAGCAGTACTTC. This chain joins TRBV10-3 and TRBJ2-7, with unresolved D. The CDR3 runs 14 residues. Germline CDR1 is ENHRY and CDR2 is SYGVKD. V was shortened by 0 bases and J by 3 bases, with 9 bases between the two germline ends.

The V gene is TRBV27, the J gene TRBJ2-1; D not resolved. CDR3 length equals 13 residues. The germline V and J ends were trimmed by 1 base and 8 bases, with 9 bases remaining between them. Looked up from germline, CDR1 is MNHEY and CDR2 is SMNVEV (reference sequence). CDR3: CASSLYGIDEQFF. The CDR3 DNA reads as TGTGCCAGCAGTTTATATGGAATCGATGAGCAGTTCTTC.

DNA of the CDR3: TGTGCCAGCAGCCCCCCGGCCTCCGAGGACTGGGAGCAGTTCTTC. This gives the protein CASSPPASEDWEQFF. The rearrangement joins TRBV9 to TRBJ2-1, with D possibly being TRBD2 (5 bases). This CDR3 is 15 amino acids long. The germline V gene has CDR1 SGDLS and CDR2 YYNGEE. V shed 4 bases and J shed 10 bases, with 21 bases lying between them. The whole variable domain, remainder taken from reference TRBV9 and TRBJ2-1, is DSGVTQTPKHLITATGQRVTLRCSPRSGDLSVYWYQQSLDQGLQFLIQYYNGEERAKGNILERFSAQQFPDLHSELNLSSLELGDSALYFCASSPPASEDWEQFFGPGTRLTVL.

The chain combines TRBV1 with TRBJ2-5. TRBV1 is noted as a pseudogene. This CDR3 has 15 amino acids. In DNA, the CDR3 is TGCACCAGCAGCCAAGACTTGAAGGGGGGCGAGACCCAGTACTTC. Translation gives CTSSQDLKGGETQYF.

The genes are TRBV11-1 and TRBJ2-7; no clear D gene. Looked up from germline, CDR1 is SGHAT and CDR2 is FQDESV (reference sequence). The CDR3 contains 14 residues. The V end was cut by 6 bases, the J end by 2 bases, with 14 bases between. The DNA for the CDR3 is TGTGCCAGCAGTCCTGTGGCGCCCCCCTACGAGCAGTACTTC. Its protein is CASSPVAPPYEQYF.

This chain links TRBV19 with TRBJ1-1; TRBD1 matches 10 bases. Germline V gene sequence: CDR1 LNHDA, CDR2 SQIVND (reference sequence). The CDR3 is 15 residues long. Losses at the gene ends were 7 bases for V and 7 bases for J; bases not matched to a gene: 12. In DNA form, the CDR3 reads TGTGCCAGTACCGCCCGACAGGGGGCGCTTGTTGAAGCTTTCTTT. Translating gives CASTARQGALVEAFF.

V usage is TRBV27 and J usage is TRBJ1-1; tentative D call: TRBD1 (6 bases). In germline, CDR1 is MNHEY, CDR2 SMNVEV (reference sequence). The germline V and J ends were trimmed by 2 bases and 4 bases, with 20 bases remaining between them. There are 17 residues in the CDR3. The CDR3 nucleotides read TGTGCCAGCAGTTTACGGGGCACAGGGAATTGGGGCACTGAAGCTTTCTTT. Protein sequence: CASSLRGTGNWGTEAFF.

J is TRBJ2-1 and V is TRBV28; D possibly corresponds to TRBD1 (6 bases). The V end was cut by 6 bases, the J end by 3 bases, with 27 bases between. The CDR3 covers 19 residues. The germline V gene encodes CDR1 MDHEN and CDR2 SYDVKM. The CDR3 region is CASSPRDIFRGIFYNEQFF. For the CDR3, the DNA is TGTGCCAGCAGCCCCCGGGACATCTTTCGAGGAATATTCTACAATGAGCAGTTCTTC.

The table lists this clone with a few counts. CDR3 amino acids: CASSTPEAPDNEQFF. DNA for the CDR3: TGTGCCAGCAGTACCCCGGAGGCACCAGACAATGAGCAGTTCTTC. V gene TRBV2 combines with J gene TRBJ2-1, with D possibly TRBD2 on 5 matching bases. V was clipped by 5 bases and J by 5 bases, with 16 bases between them. The length of the CDR3 is 15 residues. Germline CDR1 SNHLY, CDR2 FYNNEI.

The CDR3 DNA follows: TGTGCCAGCAGCGCCTACAACACCGGGGAGCTGTTTTTT. Translated, it gives CASSAYNTGELFF. This sequence joins TRBV7-7 and TRBJ2-2; D ambiguous. Trimming stripped 5 bases from V and 2 bases from J, with 6 bases between. The germline V gene has CDR1 SSHAT and CDR2 FNYEAQ (reference sequence). The CDR3 length is 13 residues.

The chain is built from TRBV7-2 and TRBJ2-7, with 11 bases matching TRBD2. CDR1 SGHTA and CDR2 FQGNSA come from the germline V gene. This CDR3 comprises 15 residues. V lost 5 bases, J lost 2 bases, and 5 bases stayed unmatched. The CDR3 nucleotides read TGTGCCAGCAGCCTCACTAGCGGGGGTGCCTACGAGCAGTACTTC. Translating it yields CASSLTSGGAYEQYF.

The chain couples TRBV5-6 to TRBJ1-1; D not resolved. V gave up 1 base and J gave up 5 bases, with 21 bases separating them. There are 17 residues in the CDR3. In germline, CDR1 is SGHDT, CDR2 YYEEEE. CDR3 bases: TGTGCCAGCAGCTTGCCCCCCCAGCCCAAGTCGGTTACTGAAGCTTTCTTT. It codes for CASSLPPQPKSVTEAFF. Drawing the rest from reference TRBV5-6 and TRBJ1-1, the complete variable domain is DAGVTQSPTHLIKTRGQQVTLRCSPKSGHDTVSWYQQALGQGPQFIFQYYEEEERQRGNFPDRFSGHQFPNYSSELNVNALLLGDSALYLCASSLPPQPKSVTEAFFGQGTRLTVV.

The V gene is TRBV7-9, the J gene TRBJ2-3, with D maybe TRBD2 (6 bases). CDR1 is SEHNR, CDR2 FQNEAQ, per germline (reference sequence). The CDR3 length is 15 residues. The germline V and J ends were trimmed by 3 bases and 4 bases, with 14 bases remaining between them. The CDR3, as DNA: TGTGCCAGCAGCTTCCCCACTAGCATAGCAGATACGCAGTATTTT. Its translation: CASSFPTSIADTQYF.

This chain uses TRBV7-8 with TRBJ2-2, with D possibly TRBD1 on 5 matching bases. The CDR3 has 14 residues. Germline loops: CDR1 SGHVS, CDR2 FQNEAQ. Trimming left V 6 bases short and J 4 bases short, with 12 bases between. Here the CDR3 DNA reads TGTGCCAGCAGTTATACAGGAGTCACCGGGGAGCTGTTTTTT. Translation gives CASSYTGVTGELFF.

The table lists this clone with a count of one. The genes are TRBV15 and TRBJ2-3; no definite D call. Germline assignment: CDR1 LNHNV and CDR2 YYDKDF (reference sequence). Trimming removed 1 base at V and 4 bases at J, with 9 bases between. The length of the CDR3 is 14 residues. CDR3 DNA: TGTGCCACCAGCAGAGTAGATTTGGCAGATACGCAGTATTTT. It codes for CATSRVDLADTQYF.